This T cell receptor (beta chain) derives from a study of immune evolution from preneoplasia to lung adenocarcinoma. The V gene's germline CDR1 is SGHNT and CDR2 YYREEE (reference sequence). V dropped 7 bases and J dropped 8 bases, with 21 bases sitting between them. The CDR3 is made up of 14 amino acids. Assay: immunoSEQ multiplex PCR; the TCRdb copy retains only in-frame clones and omits some. The table shows approximately 9,300 clones, with roughly 73% occurring only once. The sequencing input was FFPE lung adenocarcinoma in situ tissue. The sequence came from an older person with lung adenocarcinoma. The rearrangement uses TRBV5-4 and TRBJ1-2; D might be TRBD1 (5 bases). Written as DNA, the CDR3 is TGTGCCAGCCGTGGGACCGGGACGGGCGTAGGCTACACCTTC. It is translated as CASRGTGTGVGYTF.